This entry concerns a single T cell receptor beta chain. Its target is unknown. The sample is drawn from a study of cytomegalovirus exposure and HLA in healthy donors. Study background: A previous analysis identified approximately 110 million unique TCR beta sequences derived from some 170 million T cells. Study-level results: Listed as cytomegalovirus-associated were approximately 160 TCR beta chains. Later analysis identified several of the most significant clusters that appeared linked to common viral pathogens.

Germline CDR1 MDHEN, CDR2 SYDVKM. This CDR3 contains 14 residues. Deletions cut 7 bases from V and 4 bases from J, with 13 bases between. The PCR employed 60 Vbeta primers together with 13 Jbeta primers. Using immunoSEQ multiplex PCR, the repertoire was profiled, and TCRdb retains in-frame clones only, with some absent. Counted here are roughly 130,000 clones, about 80% occurring once; the ten biggest clones make up 1%. The J gene is TRBJ2-2, the V gene TRBV28, with a weak D call TRBD2 (5 bases). The sample taken for sequencing was PBMCs. This sequence originates from a man aged 35-49 years in good health and CMV-seronegative. The CDR3 reads CASTGGPSTGELFF. The CDR3 DNA is TGTGCCAGCACCGGCGGGCCGAGCACCGGGGAGCTGTTTTTT.